This TCR beta chain was recovered during a study of blood T cells in healthy people across ages (dated by TCRdb to the mid-2010s). General notes on the study: In model experiments, template switching captured roughly one uniquely barcoded TCR beta cDNA molecule for every two T cells. To track age-related changes in TCR beta repertoire diversity, the study relied on deep sequencing normalized with unique cDNA molecular identifiers. The donors were divided into four age groups: young (average about 16 years), middle-aged (over 35), aged (around 67) and long-lived (around 87). To avoid experimental bias, donors of different ages were spread randomly across the sequencing lanes. Two additional independent replicas of 1 million unique cDNA reads from the same blood draw were analyzed for two donors (one aged 18 to 30 and one aged 80 or older).

Broad study findings and their caveats: Bulk unsorted PBMC profiling prevented conclusive comparison of naive and antigen-experienced compartments. There was a strong correlation between observed TCR beta diversity and the percentage of naive T cells measured by flow cytometry. Estimates of total diversity from one million sequenced T cells were regarded as lower bounds and underestimates. As age increased, observed TCR beta diversity per million T cells dropped in a roughly linear way, and a significant reduction was already evident by age about 36. Donor CMV infection status was unknown, potentially confounding age-related changes in expanded clonotypes. Compared with the aged group, more naive CD4+ T cells, fewer expanded clones and increased TCR diversity were shown by the long-lived group, suggesting age selection.

The table lists this clonotype with a few counts. Its antigen remains unidentified. One base away there is no much larger clone; base qualities are not given. The protocol used for the library was 5' RACE. The listed sequencing device is Illumina HiSeq 2500. A second 7 to 11 cycle PCR used a sample-barcoded 5' primer and a J-beta primer mix. A unique molecular identifier was introduced onto each TCR beta cDNA molecule by a template-switch 5' adaptor carrying 12 random nucleotides. At least 3 million CDR3-containing paired-end reads were obtained from each sample. First-strand cDNA was synthesized from all RNA with the Mint cDNA synthesis kit, primed by a TRBC-specific oligonucleotide. After uracil-DNA glycosylase treatment, a first 18-cycle PCR used universal primers M1SS and BC2_uni_R on all cDNA. The paper's processing steps were these. Each sample was normalized by randomly selecting 1 million high-quality reads, each carrying a distinct molecular identifier. Instead of being binned into consensus sequences, reads that shared molecular identifiers were thrown out. MiTCR, set to a Q25 quality threshold and the strictest error-elimination algorithm, was used for CDR3 identification, clonotype clustering and error correction. A nonparametric unseen species model using Euler transformation provided a lower-bound estimate of total TCR beta diversity. TCRdb handled the public reads itself, with Q25 trimming in fastp and clone calling in MiXCR, and kept productive beta chains. Records with the same CDR3 protein are collapsed into one entry carrying the most frequent genes and DNA. The V and J calls here are based on TCRdb, not the publication. Here the sample has about 800,000 distinct CDR3 sequences; more than 45% occur a single time. The ten largest account for 20% to 25% of the sample.

Looking up the germline V gene yields CDR1 SGHTA and CDR2 FQGNSA. The CDR3 contains 14 residues, cysteine and phenylalanine counted. Only the CDR3 DNA stays, 42 bases, in frame from base 1. V is trimmed back by 3 bases and J by 3 bases, and the junction contains 2 bases that no gene match accounts for. The approximately 39 donors, aged roughly 6 to 90 years, were systemically healthy Caucasian individuals from Russia. Each donor gave around 9.5 milliliters of peripheral blood, collected into EDTA-treated Vacutainer tubes. PBMCs were isolated by Ficoll-Paque density-gradient centrifugation, with at least 7 million obtained per sample. Total RNA was extracted from PBMCs with Trizol reagent, with at least 5.5 micrograms obtained per sample. Naive CD45RAhigh/CD27high T cell percentages were measured by flow cytometry on a PBMC aliquot from every donor.

The chain is encoded by TRBV7-2 joined to TRBJ2-5; TRBD2 lines up with 9 middle nucleotides. The sequencing input was blood. The receptor was derived from a man aged 25 to 45 in good health. The CDR3 in this case is CASSLQRGEETQYF. The DNA reads TGTGCCAGCAGCTTGCAGCGGGGGGAAGAGACCCAGTACTTC.